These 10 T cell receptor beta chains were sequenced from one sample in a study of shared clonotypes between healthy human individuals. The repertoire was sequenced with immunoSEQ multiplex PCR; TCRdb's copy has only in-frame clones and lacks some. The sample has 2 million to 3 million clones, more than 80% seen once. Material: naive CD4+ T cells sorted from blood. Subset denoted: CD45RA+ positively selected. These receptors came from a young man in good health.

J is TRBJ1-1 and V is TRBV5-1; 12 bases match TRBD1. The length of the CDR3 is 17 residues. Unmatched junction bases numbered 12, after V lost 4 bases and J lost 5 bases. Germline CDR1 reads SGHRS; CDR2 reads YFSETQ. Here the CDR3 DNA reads TGCGCCAGCAGCGCACCACCGGGACAGGGGGCGAGGACTGAAGCTTTCTTT. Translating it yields CASSAPPGQGARTEAFF.

The CDR3 reads CASSKVRDRTGELFF. In DNA form, the CDR3 reads TGTGCCAGCAGCAAAGTGCGGGATCGCACCGGGGAGCTGTTTTTT. The chain links TRBV21-1 to TRBJ2-2; whether TRBD2, the table's D call, matches the DNA was not checked. TRBV21-1 is a known pseudogene. The CDR3 runs to 15 residues.

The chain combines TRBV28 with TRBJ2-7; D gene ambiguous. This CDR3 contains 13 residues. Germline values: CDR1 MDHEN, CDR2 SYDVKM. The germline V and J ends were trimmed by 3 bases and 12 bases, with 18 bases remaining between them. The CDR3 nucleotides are TGTGCCAGCAGTTTTACAGAGTCCCCCCCCAGGTACTTC. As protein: CASSFTESPPRYF. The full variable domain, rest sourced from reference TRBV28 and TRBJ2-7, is DVKVTQSSRYLVKRTGEKVFLECVQDMDHENMFWYRQDPGLGLRLIYFSYDVKMKEKGDIPEGYSVSREKKERFSLILESASTNQTSMYLCASSFTESPPRYFGPGTRLTVT.

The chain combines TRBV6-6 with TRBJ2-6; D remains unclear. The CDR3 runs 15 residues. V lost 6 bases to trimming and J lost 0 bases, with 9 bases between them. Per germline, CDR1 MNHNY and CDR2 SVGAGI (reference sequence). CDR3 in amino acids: CASRGSGSGANVLTF. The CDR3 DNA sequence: TGTGCCAGCAGGGGTTCGGGCTCTGGGGCCAACGTCCTGACTTTC.

Here the CDR3 reads CASSRGGRGAGGLQETQYF. In DNA form, the CDR3 reads TGCGCCAGCAGCCGCGGGGGACGAGGTGCGGGTGGACTCCAAGAGACCCAGTACTTC. The genes are TRBV5-1 and TRBJ2-5; 7 nucleotides agree with TRBD2. Germline loops: CDR1 SGHRS, CDR2 YFSETQ. The CDR3 is 19 amino acids. V dropped 4 bases and J dropped 1; count of bases not matched to a gene: 19. Based on the CDR3 plus reference TRBV5-1 and TRBJ2-5, the full variable domain is KAGVTQTPRYLIKTRGQQVTLSCSPISGHRSVSWYQQTPGQGLQFLFEYFSETQRNKGNFPGRFSGRQFSNSRSEMNVSTLELGDSALYLCASSRGGRGAGGLQETQYFGPGTRLLVL.

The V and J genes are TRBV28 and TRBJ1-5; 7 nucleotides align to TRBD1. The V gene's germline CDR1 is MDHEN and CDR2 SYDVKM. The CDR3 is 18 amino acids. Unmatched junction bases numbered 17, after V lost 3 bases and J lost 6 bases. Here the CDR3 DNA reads TGTGCCAGCAGTTTGAAGGGTCAAGTCTTGGACAGGAGTCAGCCCCAGCATTTT. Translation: CASSLKGQVLDRSQPQHF.

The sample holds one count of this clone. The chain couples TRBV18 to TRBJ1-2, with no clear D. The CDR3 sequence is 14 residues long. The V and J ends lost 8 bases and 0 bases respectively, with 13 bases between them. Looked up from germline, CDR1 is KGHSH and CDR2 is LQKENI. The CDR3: CASLPGLANYGYTF. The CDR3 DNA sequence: TGTGCCAGCCTACCTGGGTTAGCTAACTATGGCTACACCTTC.

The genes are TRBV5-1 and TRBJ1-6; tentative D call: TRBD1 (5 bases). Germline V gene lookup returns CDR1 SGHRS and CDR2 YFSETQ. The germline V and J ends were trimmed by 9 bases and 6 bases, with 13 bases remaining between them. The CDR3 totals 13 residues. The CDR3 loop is CATRGGLNSPLHF. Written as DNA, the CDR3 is TGCGCCACTAGGGGCGGGCTTAATTCACCCCTCCACTTT.

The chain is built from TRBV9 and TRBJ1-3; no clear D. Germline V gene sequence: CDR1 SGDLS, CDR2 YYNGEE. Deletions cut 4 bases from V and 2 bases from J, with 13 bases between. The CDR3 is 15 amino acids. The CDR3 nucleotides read TGTGCCAGCAGCCTCACCACTATTCCTGGAAACACCATATATTTT. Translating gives CASSLTTIPGNTIYF.

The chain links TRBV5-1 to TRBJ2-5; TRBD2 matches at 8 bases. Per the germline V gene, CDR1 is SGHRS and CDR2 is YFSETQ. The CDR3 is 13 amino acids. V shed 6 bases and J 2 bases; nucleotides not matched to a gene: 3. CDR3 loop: CASTAGGQETQYF. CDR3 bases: TGCGCCAGCACGGCGGGGGGACAAGAGACCCAGTACTTC.